This passage covers 23 T cell receptor beta chains from one sample sequenced in a study of graft-versus-host responses after intestinal transplantation. Sequencing used immunoSEQ multiplex PCR; TCRdb keeps in-frame clones, though not all of them. The sample comprises around 130,000 clones, 90% to 95% of which are singletons, and over 0.15% rests with the top ten. Their antigens are not known. Specimen: unstimulated CD4+ T cells sorted from spleen or lymph node cells, collected before intestinal transplant. All receptors come from a human donor who received an intestinal transplant.

The J gene is TRBJ1-4, the V gene TRBV19; D uncertain. The CDR3 loop spans 12 amino acids. The germline V gene encodes CDR1 LNHDA and CDR2 SQIVND (reference sequence). V was trimmed by 9 bases and J by 8 bases, leaving 13 bases between them. In DNA form, the CDR3 reads TGTGCCAGAGCCCAAAGTCGAGAAAAACTGTTTTTT. This encodes CARAQSREKLFF.

V usage is TRBV29-1 and J usage is TRBJ2-2, with TRBD1 identical over 7 bases. Germline trimming cut 6 bases from V and 7 bases from J; bases unmatched to any gene: 8. The CDR3 sequence is 13 residues long. Per the germline V gene, CDR1 is SQVTM and CDR2 is ANQGSEA. CDR3 in DNA: TGCAGCGTGACGGACAGGTCGATCGGGGAGCTGTTTTTT. Translating gives CSVTDRSIGELFF.

The chain recombines TRBV2 with TRBJ1-6; D is ambiguous. V lost 6 bases and J 4 bases, leaving 1 base between the germline ends. The CDR3 is 11 amino acids. CDR1 and CDR2 (germline): SNHLY, FYNNEI. The CDR3 DNA is TGTGCCAGCAGGTATAATTCACCCCTCCACTTT. Amino acid sequence: CASRYNSPLHF. The full variable domain, completed using reference TRBV2 and TRBJ1-6, is EPEVTQTPSHQVTQMGQEVILRCVPISNHLYFYWYRQILGQKVEFLVSFYNNEISEKSEIFDDQFSVERPDGSNFTLKIRSTKLEDSAMYFCASRYNSPLHFGNGTRLTVT.

J is TRBJ1-2 and V is TRBV18, with TRBD1 identical over 11 bases. Germline V lookup: CDR1 KGHSH, CDR2 LQKENI. The length of the CDR3 is 17 residues. The V and J ends lost 6 bases and 2 bases, in that order; junction bases with no gene match: 11. As DNA, the CDR3 is TGTGCCAGCTCCCCTTTGGGGGACAGGGGGTCCAACTATGGCTACACCTTC. Its protein product is CASSPLGDRGSNYGYTF. Looking up the rest from reference TRBV18 and TRBJ1-2 gives the full variable domain: NAGVMQNPRHLVRRRGQEARLRCSPMKGHSHVYWYRQLPEEGLKFMVYLQKENIIDESGMPKERFSAEFPKEGPSILRIQQVVRGDSAAYFCASSPLGDRGSNYGYTFGSGTRLTVV.

This rearrangement joins TRBV19 to TRBJ1-1; D unresolved. CDR1 LNHDA and CDR2 SQIVND come from the germline V gene (reference sequence). This CDR3 spans 17 amino acids. The ends were cut back, 1 base at V and 0 bases at J, with 15 bases in the middle. The CDR3 DNA reads TGTGCCAGTAGTATAGGCCCGTCAGGTCCGATGAACACTGAAGCTTTCTTT. Its protein product is CASSIGPSGPMNTEAFF.

This rearrangement joins TRBV30 to TRBJ1-6; no clear D gene. Trimming took 0 bases from V and 4 from J, leaving 10 bases between them. The CDR3 runs to 15 residues. CDR1 is GTSNPN, CDR2 SVGIG, per germline (reference sequence). CDR3 sequence (DNA): TGTGCCTGGAGTGTAGGCCGATTATATAATTCACCCCTCCACTTT. Translation: CAWSVGRLYNSPLHF.

J is TRBJ2-7 and V is TRBV6-1; TRBD1 aligns across 7 bases. Germline CDR1 reads MNHNS; CDR2 reads SASEGT. The CDR3 totals 11 residues. The V gene end was trimmed by 6 bases and the J gene end by 9 bases; junction bases not matched to a gene: 5. CDR3 region: CASRDRDGQYF. CDR3 DNA sequence: TGTGCCAGCAGAGACAGGGATGGGCAGTACTTC.

The rearrangement links TRBV27 to TRBJ2-7; TRBD1 matches at 11 bases. Per the germline V gene, CDR1 is MNHEY and CDR2 is SMNVEV (reference sequence). V trimming: 4 bases; J trimming: 0 bases; junction bases outside the gene matches: 2. The CDR3 sequence is 15 residues long. The chain's CDR3 is CASSSGQGASYEQYF. The CDR3 nucleotides read TGTGCCAGCAGTTCCGGACAGGGGGCCTCCTACGAGCAGTACTTC.

This rearrangement joins TRBV6-1 to TRBJ2-3; a weak D match, TRBD1 (5 bases). The CDR3 has 14 amino acids. CDR1 is MNHNS, CDR2 SASEGT, per germline. Between the trimmed V and J ends, which lost 4 bases and 0 bases, there was a span of 8 bases. CDR3 sequence reads: CASSVGQSTDTQYF. The CDR3 coding sequence is TGTGCCAGCAGTGTTGGACAAAGCACAGATACGCAGTATTTT.

This clone was picked up a small number of times. V usage is TRBV7-2 and J usage is TRBJ2-7, with D possibly being TRBD1 (5 bases). V was cut by 5 bases and J by 4 bases, with 9 bases left in between. Germline CDR1 SGHTA, CDR2 FQGNSA. This CDR3 is 12 amino acids long. The CDR3: CASSINRYEQYF. The CDR3 DNA reads TGTGCCAGCAGCATCAACAGGTACGAGCAGTACTTC.

V gene TRBV7-9 combines with J gene TRBJ2-2; 7 nucleotides align to TRBD1. Germline lookup yields CDR1 SEHNR and CDR2 FQNEAQ (reference sequence). The CDR3 has 15 amino acids. J was trimmed by 7 bases and V by 4 bases; bases with no gene match: 9. CDR3 amino acids: CASSWGQPNGGELFF. CDR3 bases: TGTGCCAGCAGCTGGGGACAGCCAAACGGCGGGGAGCTGTTTTTT. Variable domain in full (rest from reference TRBV7-9 and TRBJ2-2): DTGVSQNPRHKITKRGQNVTFRCDPISEHNRLYWYRQTLGQGPEFLTYFQNEAQLEKSRLLSDRFSAERPKGSFSTLEIQRTEQGDSAMYLCASSWGQPNGGELFFGEGSRLTVL.

This rearrangement joins TRBV27 to TRBJ2-3; D is perhaps TRBD2 (5 bases). The V gene lost 5 bases and the J gene lost 4 bases, with 16 bases spanning the gap. Per the germline V gene, CDR1 is MNHEY and CDR2 is SMNVEV (reference sequence). This CDR3 contains 15 residues. CDR3 DNA sequence: TGTGCCAGCAGTAAAGCGGCAGGTTCCGCAGATACGCAGTATTTT. Amino acid sequence: CASSKAAGSADTQYF.

The J gene is TRBJ1-2, the V gene TRBV27; 8 positions agree with TRBD1. V lost 5 bases to trimming and J lost 5 bases; unmatched junction nucleotides: 10. Germline CDR1 MNHEY, CDR2 SMNVEV (reference sequence). The CDR3 runs 15 residues. CDR3 residues: CASSTSGQGRYGYTF. For the CDR3, the DNA is TGTGCCAGCAGTACCTCCGGACAGGGAAGATATGGCTACACCTTC.

The rearrangement joins TRBV4-2 to TRBJ1-1, with a weak D call TRBD1 (5 bases). V dropped 0 bases and J dropped 1 base, with 6 bases sitting between them. This CDR3 comprises 14 residues. Germline loops: CDR1 LGHNA, CDR2 YNFKEQ. CDR3 DNA sequence: TGTGCCAGCAGCCAAGAGGGACGGAACACTGAAGCTTTCTTT. Its protein product is CASSQEGRNTEAFF.

This chain links TRBV10-2 with TRBJ2-1, with 8 bases that match TRBD2. CDR3 length equals 16 residues. CDR1 and CDR2 (germline): WSHSY, SAAADI. After removal of 3 bases from V and 2 bases from J, the junction contained 6 bases not matched to a gene. Here the CDR3 reads CASSESSGFAYNEQFF. In DNA form, the CDR3 reads TGCGCCAGCAGTGAATCTAGCGGGTTCGCCTACAATGAGCAGTTCTTC.

The gene calls are TRBV5-1 and TRBJ2-1; D not certain. From germline, CDR1 is SGHRS and CDR2 YFSETQ. The length of the CDR3 is 17 residues. Deletions cut 9 bases from V and 2 bases from J, with 24 bases between. The DNA for the CDR3 is TGCGCCAACTATTCCCGACGGACCCCCACAACCTACAATGAGCAGTTCTTC. Residues: CANYSRRTPTTYNEQFF.

The rearrangement uses TRBV9 and TRBJ2-3; 13 bases align to TRBD2. V trimming: 2 bases; J trimming: 5 bases; junction bases outside the gene matches: 8. The CDR3 extends over 17 amino acids. Germline loops: CDR1 SGDLS, CDR2 YYNGEE. The CDR3 region has the DNA TGTGCCAGCAGCGTCACTAGCGGGGGGGCCGGGATAGATACGCAGTATTTT. It yields the protein CASSVTSGGAGIDTQYF.

The chain recombines TRBV10-1 with TRBJ1-6; 10 bases agree with TRBD1. V shed 10 bases, J shed 8 bases, and the junction held 11 bases outside the gene matches. Germline V gene sequence: CDR1 WNHNN, CDR2 SYGVQD (reference sequence). The CDR3 is made up of 15 amino acids. The CDR3 coding sequence is TGCGCCACTCATCCGCCCGGGACAGGGGATTCACCCCTCCACTTT. Translated, it gives CATHPPGTGDSPLHF.

V gene TRBV15 combines with J gene TRBJ1-2, with D possibly being TRBD1 (5 bases). The CDR3 contains 16 residues. Germline V gene data show CDR1 as LNHNV and CDR2 as YYDKDF (reference sequence). V was cut by 4 bases and J by 4 bases, with 19 bases left in between. In DNA, the CDR3 is TGTGCCACCAGCACCTCCCTGGGACGCAGGTTCTATGGCTACACCTTC. Translated, it gives CATSTSLGRRFYGYTF.

The chain combines TRBV18 with TRBJ1-3; tentative D call: TRBD1 (6 bases). CDR3 length: 15 amino acids. Trimming cost V 3 bases and J 1 base, with 10 bases left between them. Germline V gene lookup returns CDR1 KGHSH and CDR2 LQKENI. The CDR3 is CASSPKTGSGNTIYF. CDR3 in DNA: TGTGCCAGCTCACCGAAGACAGGATCTGGAAACACCATATATTTT. Together with reference TRBV18 and TRBJ1-3, the CDR3 gives the full variable domain: NAGVMQNPRHLVRRRGQEARLRCSPMKGHSHVYWYRQLPEEGLKFMVYLQKENIIDESGMPKERFSAEFPKEGPSILRIQQVVRGDSAAYFCASSPKTGSGNTIYFGEGSWLTVV.

The count of this clone is one. V is TRBV11-2 and J is TRBJ2-7; no reliable D call. Per the germline V gene, CDR1 is SGHAT and CDR2 is FQNNGV. Between the trimmed V and J ends, which lost 1 base and 2 bases, there was a span of 9 bases. The CDR3 totals 14 residues. The DNA for the CDR3 is TGTGCCAGCAGCTTAGCCCCCGGAGCCTACGAGCAGTACTTC. Amino acid sequence: CASSLAPGAYEQYF.

This chain connects TRBV2 to TRBJ2-3; possibly TRBD1 or TRBD2 for D (5 bases each). This CDR3 has 15 amino acids. Per the germline V gene, CDR1 is SNHLY and CDR2 is FYNNEI. V gave up 8 bases and J gave up 4 bases, with 19 bases separating them. The CDR3 DNA reads as TGTGCCAGCGGGAAAATGGGGGTTGGAGCAGATACGCAGTATTTT. Its translation is CASGKMGVGADTQYF.

This clone was detected once. The rearrangement uses TRBV5-3 and TRBJ1-6; D is possibly TRBD1 (5 bases). TRBV5-3 is recorded as an ORF, its role being uncertain. The CDR3 consists of 16 residues. With 4 bases removed from V and 4 bases from J, the gap between germline ends came to 15 bases. The CDR3 protein is CARSPPPRGYNSPLHF. For the CDR3, the DNA is TGTGCCAGAAGCCCTCCCCCGCGGGGGTATAATTCACCCCTCCACTTT.